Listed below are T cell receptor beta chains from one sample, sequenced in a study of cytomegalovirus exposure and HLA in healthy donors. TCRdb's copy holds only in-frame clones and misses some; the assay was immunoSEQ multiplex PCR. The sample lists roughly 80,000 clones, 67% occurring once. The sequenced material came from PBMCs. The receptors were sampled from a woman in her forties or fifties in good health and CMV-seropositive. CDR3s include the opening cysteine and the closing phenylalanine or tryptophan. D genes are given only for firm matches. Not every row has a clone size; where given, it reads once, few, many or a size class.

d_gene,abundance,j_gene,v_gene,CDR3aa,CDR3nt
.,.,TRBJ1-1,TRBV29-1,CSAPAPQGNNEAFF,TGCAGCGCACCCGCACCCCAGGGAAATAATGAAGCTTTCTTT
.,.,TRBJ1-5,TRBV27,CASSFGTDNQPQHF,TGTGCCAGCAGTTTTGGAACAGATAATCAGCCCCAGCATTTT
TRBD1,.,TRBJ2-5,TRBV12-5,CASGNFRGYQETQYF,TGTGCTAGTGGCAATTTCAGGGGGTACCAAGAGACCCAGTACTTC
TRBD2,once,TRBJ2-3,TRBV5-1,CASSPGLAATDTQYF,TGCGCCAGCAGCCCGGGACTAGCGGCCACAGATACGCAGTATTTT
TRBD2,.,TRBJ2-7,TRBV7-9,CASSLGAGAVYEQYF,TGTGCCAGCAGCTTAGGAGCGGGGGCCGTCTACGAGCAGTACTTC
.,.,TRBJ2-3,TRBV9,CASKGGGPLTDTQYF,TGTGCCAGCAAAGGGGGGGGGCCTCTCACAGATACGCAGTATTTT
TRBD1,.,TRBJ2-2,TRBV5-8,CASSRLTGAAGELFF,TGTGCCAGCAGCCGATTGACAGGGGCCGCCGGGGAGCTGTTTTTT
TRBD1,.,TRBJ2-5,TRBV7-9,CASSVGQGNQETQYF,TGTGCCAGCAGCGTAGGACAGGGGAACCAAGAGACCCAGTACTTC
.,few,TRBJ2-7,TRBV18,CASSPGPYEQYF,TGTGCCAGCTCACCGGGGCCCTACGAGCAGTACTTC
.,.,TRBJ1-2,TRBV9,CASSVSGRADGYTF,TGTGCCAGCAGCGTTTCCGGGAGGGCGGATGGCTACACCTTC
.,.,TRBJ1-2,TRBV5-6,CASSDQGGFSYGYTF,TGTGCCAGCAGCGACCAGGGTGGTTTCTCCTATGGCTACACCTTC
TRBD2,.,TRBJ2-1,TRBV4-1,CASSQERGGLNEQFF,TGCGCCAGCAGCCAAGAGCGGGGGGGCCTCAATGAGCAGTTCTTC
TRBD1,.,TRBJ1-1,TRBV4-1,CASSPTFSQGATEAFF,TGCGCCAGCAGCCCCACTTTTTCACAGGGGGCAACTGAAGCTTTCTTT
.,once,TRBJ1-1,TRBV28,CATETRGGEAFF,TGTGCCACCGAAACCCGGGGGGGTGAAGCTTTCTTT
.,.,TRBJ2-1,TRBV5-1,CASSRDSGTYNEQFF,TGCGCCAGCAGCCGAGACAGTGGAACCTACAATGAGCAGTTCTTC
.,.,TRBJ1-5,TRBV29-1,CSVGQGRWQPQHF,TGCAGCGTTGGGCAGGGAAGGTGGCAGCCCCAGCATTTT
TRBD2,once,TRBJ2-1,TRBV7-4,CASSPQLAGSPYNEQFF,TGTGCCAGCAGCCCCCAGCTAGCGGGGAGTCCTTACAATGAGCAGTTCTTC
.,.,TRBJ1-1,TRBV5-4,CASSLVGARNTEAFF,TGTGCCAGCAGCTTGGTGGGGGCGCGAAACACTGAAGCTTTCTTT
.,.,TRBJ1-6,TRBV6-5,CASSYVVGGNSPLHF,TGTGCCAGCAGTTACGTTGTCGGAGGTAATTCACCCCTCCACTTT
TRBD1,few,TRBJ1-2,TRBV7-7,CASSQPKKGAKRNYGYTF,TGTGCCAGCAGCCAACCTAAGAAGGGGGCGAAAAGGAACTATGGCTACACCTTC
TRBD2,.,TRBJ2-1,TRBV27,CASGLVGFDEQFF,TGTGCCAGCGGACTAGTGGGTTTTGATGAGCAGTTCTTC
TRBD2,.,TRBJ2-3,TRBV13,CASSSWTSGGVDTQYF,TGTGCCAGCAGCTCCTGGACTAGCGGGGGAGTGGATACGCAGTATTTT
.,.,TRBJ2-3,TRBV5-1,CASSSSTDTQYF,TGCGCCAGCAGCTCTAGCACAGATACGCAGTATTTT
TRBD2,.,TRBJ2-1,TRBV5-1,CASSEGLAENNEQFF,TGCGCCAGCAGCGAAGGACTAGCGGAGAACAATGAGCAGTTCTTC
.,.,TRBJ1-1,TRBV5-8,CASSLSNGEAFF,TGTGCCAGCAGCTTGTCCAACGGTGAAGCTTTCTTT
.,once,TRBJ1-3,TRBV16,CASSQSRGPKNTIYF,TGTGCCAGCAGCCAATCGCGGGGACCTAAAAACACCATATATTTT
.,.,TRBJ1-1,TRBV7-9,CVSSAKGHPNTEAFF,TGTGTCAGCAGCGCAAAGGGACACCCTAACACTGAAGCTTTCTTT
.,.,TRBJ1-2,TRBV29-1,CSVERQVMGHANYGYTF,TGCAGCGTTGAAAGGCAGGTTATGGGACATGCTAACTATGGCTACACCTTC
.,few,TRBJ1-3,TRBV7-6,CASSSGISGNTIYF,TGTGCCAGCAGCTCGGGGATCTCTGGAAACACCATATATTTT
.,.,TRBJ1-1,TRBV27,CASSFQRDLEAFF,TGTGCCAGCAGTTTTCAGAGGGATCTTGAAGCTTTCTTT
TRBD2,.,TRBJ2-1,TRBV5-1,CASSTGLAGGGNEQFF,TGCGCCAGCAGCACGGGACTAGCGGGGGGGGGAAATGAGCAGTTCTTC
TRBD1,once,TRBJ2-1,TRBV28,CASSTFQGASYNEQFF,TGTGCCAGCAGTACTTTCCAGGGGGCATCCTACAATGAGCAGTTCTTC
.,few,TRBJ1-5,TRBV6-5,CASSFNLGQPQHF,TGTGCCAGCAGTTTCAACCTAGGTCAGCCCCAGCATTTT
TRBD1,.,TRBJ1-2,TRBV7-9,CASSLGTGEVGYTF,TGTGCCAGCAGCTTAGGGACAGGGGAAGTGGGCTACACCTTC
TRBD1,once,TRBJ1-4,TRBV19,CASRQGVSNEKLFF,TGTGCCAGCAGACAGGGGGTGTCTAATGAAAAACTGTTTTTT
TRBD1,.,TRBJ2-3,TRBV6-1,CASILFGQDTDTQYF,TGTGCCAGCATTTTATTCGGACAGGACACAGATACGCAGTATTTT
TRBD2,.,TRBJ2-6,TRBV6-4,CASSDLRGGGANVLTF,TGTGCCAGCAGTGACCTCCGGGGGGGTGGGGCCAACGTCCTGACTTTC
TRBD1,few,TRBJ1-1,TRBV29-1,CSGDRASEAFF,TGCAGCGGTGACAGGGCCTCTGAAGCTTTCTTT
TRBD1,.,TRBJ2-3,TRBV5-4,CASSAGTGGTDTQYF,TGTGCCAGCAGCGCCGGGACAGGGGGCACAGATACGCAGTATTTT
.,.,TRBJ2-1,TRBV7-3,CASSSGNEQFF,TGTGCCAGCAGCTCAGGCAATGAGCAGTTCTTC
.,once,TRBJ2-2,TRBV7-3,CASSQGFGTGELFF,TGTGCCAGCAGCCAGGGCTTTGGGACCGGGGAGCTGTTTTTT
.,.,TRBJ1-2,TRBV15,CATSRDLGANYGYTF,TGTGCCACCAGCAGAGATTTGGGAGCTAACTATGGCTACACCTTC
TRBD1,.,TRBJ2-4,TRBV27,CASSSTGGDKNIQYF,TGTGCCAGCAGTTCGACAGGGGGAGACAAAAACATTCAGTACTTC
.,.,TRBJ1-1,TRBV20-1,CSASSDTEAFF,TGCAGTGCCTCCTCGGACACTGAAGCTTTCTTT
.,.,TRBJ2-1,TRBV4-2,CASSQDLGGSYNEQFF,TGTGCCAGCAGCCAAGATTTGGGGGGCTCCTACAATGAGCAGTTCTTC
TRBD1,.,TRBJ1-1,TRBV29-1,CSVVLDRVIPEAFF,TGCAGCGTTGTTTTGGACAGGGTAATCCCTGAAGCTTTCTTT
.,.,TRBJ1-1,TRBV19,CASTLRSEAFF,TGTGCCAGTACACTTCGATCTGAAGCTTTCTTT
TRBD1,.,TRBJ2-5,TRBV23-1,CASSQRGQPPPQLQETQYF,TGCGCCAGCAGTCAGAGGGGACAGCCCCCACCCCAACTCCAAGAGACCCAGTACTTC
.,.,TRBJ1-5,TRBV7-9,CASSLGGGQGPQHF,TGTGCCAGCAGCTTAGGGGGGGGTCAAGGGCCCCAGCATTTT
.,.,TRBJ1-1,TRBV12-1,CASSPLQGENTEAFF,TGTGCCAGCAGCCCTCTTCAGGGGGAGAACACTGAAGCTTTCTTT
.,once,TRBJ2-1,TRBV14,CASSQSQVNEQFF,TGTGCCAGCAGCCAATCCCAGGTGAATGAGCAGTTCTTC
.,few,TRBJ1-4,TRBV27,CASGYGSSNEKLFF,TGTGCCAGCGGCTACGGGTCCTCGAATGAAAAACTGTTTTTT
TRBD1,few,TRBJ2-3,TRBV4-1,CASSQDSGTGRADTQYF,TGCGCCAGCAGCCAAGATTCCGGGACAGGGAGGGCAGATACGCAGTATTTT
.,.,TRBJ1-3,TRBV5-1,CASALEWPGASGNTIYF,TGCGCCTCCGCCTTGGAGTGGCCGGGTGCCTCTGGAAACACCATATATTTT
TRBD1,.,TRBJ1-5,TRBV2,CASSQDRVNQPQHF,TGTGCCAGCAGTCAGGACAGGGTCAATCAGCCCCAGCATTTT
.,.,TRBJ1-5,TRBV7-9,CSSGRYDQPQHF,TGTTCCAGCGGGCGTTACGATCAGCCCCAGCATTTT
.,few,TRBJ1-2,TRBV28,CASRTDQGLGYGYTF,TGTGCCAGCAGAACGGATCAGGGCTTAGGGTATGGCTACACCTTC
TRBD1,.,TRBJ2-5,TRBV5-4,CASIRQGQPQETQYF,TGTGCCAGCATCCGCCAGGGACAGCCTCAAGAGACCCAGTACTTC